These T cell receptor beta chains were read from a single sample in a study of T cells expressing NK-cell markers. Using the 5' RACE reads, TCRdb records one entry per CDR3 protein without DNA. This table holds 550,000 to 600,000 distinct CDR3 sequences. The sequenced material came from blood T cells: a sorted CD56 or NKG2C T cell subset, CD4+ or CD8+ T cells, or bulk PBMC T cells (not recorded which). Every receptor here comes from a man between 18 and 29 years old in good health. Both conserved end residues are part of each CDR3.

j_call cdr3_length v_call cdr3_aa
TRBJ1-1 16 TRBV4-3 CASSHPPGTGGGEAFF
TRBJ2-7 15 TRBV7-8 CASSLEPGETYEQYF
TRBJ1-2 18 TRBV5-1 CASSLGTGTGAGDYGYTF
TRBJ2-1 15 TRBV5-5 CASRPPGTRHNEQFF
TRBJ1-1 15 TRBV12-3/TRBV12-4 CASSSETGYKTEAFF
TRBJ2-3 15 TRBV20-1 CSAKDPGRSTDTQYF
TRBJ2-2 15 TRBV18 CASSPQRESTGELFF
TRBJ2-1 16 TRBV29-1 CSVEVLAGEVYNEQFF
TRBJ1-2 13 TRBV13 CASSFPGVTGYTF
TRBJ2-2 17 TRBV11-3 CASSSSGLAGVTGELFF
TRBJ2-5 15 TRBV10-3 CAIRDRDTSQETQYF
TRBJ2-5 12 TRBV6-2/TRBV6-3 CASSYSWETQYF
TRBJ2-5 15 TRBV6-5 CASSYAVGGGETQYF
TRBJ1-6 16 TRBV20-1 CSARDGSGAYNSPLHF
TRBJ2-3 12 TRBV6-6 CASTQPTDTQYF
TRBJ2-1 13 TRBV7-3 CASSLNPINEQFF
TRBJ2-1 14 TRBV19 CASRERAGYNEQFF
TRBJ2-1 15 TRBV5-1 CASIEREGPGDEQFF
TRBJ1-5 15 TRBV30 CAWSGLQGFNQPQHF
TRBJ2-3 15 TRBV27 CASSLGGRSIDTQYF
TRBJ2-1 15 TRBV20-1 CSARTLQTSLVEQFF
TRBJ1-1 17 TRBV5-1 CASSPPGQGLMNTEAFF
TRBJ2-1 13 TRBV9 CASSVERADEQFF
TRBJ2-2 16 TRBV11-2 CASSSRTGANTGELFF
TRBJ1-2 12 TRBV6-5 CASARRNYGYTF
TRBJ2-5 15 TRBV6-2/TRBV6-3 CASSSRGQVQETQYF
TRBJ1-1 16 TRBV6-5 CASSYTPGTVNTEAFF
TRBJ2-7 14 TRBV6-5 CASSYEQPSAEQYF
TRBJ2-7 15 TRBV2 CASSLRQSATYEQYF
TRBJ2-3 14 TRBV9 CASSVGGGANTQYF
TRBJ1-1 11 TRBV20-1 CSARGQHEAFF
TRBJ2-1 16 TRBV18 CASSPTGPSSYNEQFF
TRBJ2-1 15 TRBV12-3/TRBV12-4 CASGQDVASYNEQFF
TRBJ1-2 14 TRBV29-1 CSVERTPHGPGYTF
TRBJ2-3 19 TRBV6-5 CASSYPTQPTSRGTDTQYF
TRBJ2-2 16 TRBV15 CATSHTSGVNTGELFF
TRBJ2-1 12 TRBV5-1 CASSLQGYIQFF
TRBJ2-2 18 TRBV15 CATSSELGLAGESGELFF
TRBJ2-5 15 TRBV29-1 CSRASGRENQETQYF
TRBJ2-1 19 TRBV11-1 CASSAGLAGILSSYNEQFF
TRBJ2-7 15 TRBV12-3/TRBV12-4 CASSLSPVAGGEQYF
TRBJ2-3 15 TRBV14 CASSQVLASTDTQYF
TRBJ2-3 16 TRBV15 CATSRDPPGRGDTQYF
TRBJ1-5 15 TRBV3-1 CASRTREDPNQPQHF
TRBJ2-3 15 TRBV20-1 CSAPGTSVGIDTQYF
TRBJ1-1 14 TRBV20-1 CSARLPHWNTEAFF
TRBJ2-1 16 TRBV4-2 CASSQDLASLGNEQFF